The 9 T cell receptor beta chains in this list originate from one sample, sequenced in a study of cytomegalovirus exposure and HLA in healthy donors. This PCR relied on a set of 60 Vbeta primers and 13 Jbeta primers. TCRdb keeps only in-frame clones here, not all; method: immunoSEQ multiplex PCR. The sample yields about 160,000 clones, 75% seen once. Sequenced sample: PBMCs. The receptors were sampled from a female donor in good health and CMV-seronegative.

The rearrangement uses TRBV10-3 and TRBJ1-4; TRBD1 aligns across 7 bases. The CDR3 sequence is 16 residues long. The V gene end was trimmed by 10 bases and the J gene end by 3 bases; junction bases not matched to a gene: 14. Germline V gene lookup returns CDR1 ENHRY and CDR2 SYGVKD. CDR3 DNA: TGTGCCACCGGGGAAGGGGGCGGTTTTGCTAATGAAAAACTGTTTTTT. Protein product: CATGEGGGFANEKLFF.

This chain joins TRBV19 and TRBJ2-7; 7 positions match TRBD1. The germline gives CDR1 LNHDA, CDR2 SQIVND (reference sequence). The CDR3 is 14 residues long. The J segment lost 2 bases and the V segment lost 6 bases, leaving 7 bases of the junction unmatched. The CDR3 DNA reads TGTGCCAGTAGCACAGGGGACCCGCCCTACGAGCAGTACTTC. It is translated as CASSTGDPPYEQYF.

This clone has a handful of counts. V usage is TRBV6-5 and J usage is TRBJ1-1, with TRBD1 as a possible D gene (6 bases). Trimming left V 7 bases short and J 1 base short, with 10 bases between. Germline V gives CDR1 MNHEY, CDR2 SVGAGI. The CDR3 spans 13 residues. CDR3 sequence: CASTLGQNTEAFF. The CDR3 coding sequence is TGTGCCAGCACCTTGGGACAGAACACTGAAGCTTTCTTT.

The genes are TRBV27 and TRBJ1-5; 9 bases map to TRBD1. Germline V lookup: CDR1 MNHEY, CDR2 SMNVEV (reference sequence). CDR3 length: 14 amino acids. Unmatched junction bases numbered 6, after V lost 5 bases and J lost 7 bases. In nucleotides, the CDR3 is TGTGCCAGCAGTCCAACAGGGGGCAGGCAGCCCCAGCATTTT. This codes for CASSPTGGRQPQHF.

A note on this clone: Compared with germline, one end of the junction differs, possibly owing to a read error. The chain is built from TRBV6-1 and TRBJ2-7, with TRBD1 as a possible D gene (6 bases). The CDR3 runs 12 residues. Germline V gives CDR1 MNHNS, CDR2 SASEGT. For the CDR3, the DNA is TGTGCCAGCGCCCGGACAGACTACGAGCAGTGCTTC. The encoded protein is CASARTDYEQCF.

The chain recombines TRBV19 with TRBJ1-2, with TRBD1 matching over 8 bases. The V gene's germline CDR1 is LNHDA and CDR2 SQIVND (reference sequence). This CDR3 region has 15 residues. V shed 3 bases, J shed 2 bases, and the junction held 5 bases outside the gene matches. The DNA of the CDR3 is TGTGCCAGTAGTATCTCGACAGGGGAGAACTATGGCTACACCTTC. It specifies CASSISTGENYGYTF.

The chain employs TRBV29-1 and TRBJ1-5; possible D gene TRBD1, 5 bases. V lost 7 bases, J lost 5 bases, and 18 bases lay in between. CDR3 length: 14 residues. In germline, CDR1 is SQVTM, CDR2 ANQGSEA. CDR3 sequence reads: CSALDPEGHQPQHF. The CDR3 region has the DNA TGCAGCGCCCTCGACCCGGAGGGGCATCAGCCCCAGCATTTT.

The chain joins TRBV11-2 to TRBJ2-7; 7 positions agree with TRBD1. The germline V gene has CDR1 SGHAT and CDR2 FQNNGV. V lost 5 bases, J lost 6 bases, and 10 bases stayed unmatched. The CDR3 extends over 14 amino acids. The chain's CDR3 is CASSPLTGWGEQYF. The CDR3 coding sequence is TGTGCCAGCAGCCCCTTGACAGGGTGGGGCGAGCAGTACTTC.

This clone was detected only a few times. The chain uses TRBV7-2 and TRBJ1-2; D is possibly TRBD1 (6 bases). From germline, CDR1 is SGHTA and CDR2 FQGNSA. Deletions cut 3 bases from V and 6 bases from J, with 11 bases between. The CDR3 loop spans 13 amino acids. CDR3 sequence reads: CASSFKQGNGYTF. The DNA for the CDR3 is TGTGCCAGCAGCTTCAAACAGGGAAATGGCTACACCTTC. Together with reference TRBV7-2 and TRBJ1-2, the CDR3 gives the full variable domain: GAGVSQSPSNKVTEKGKDVELRCDPISGHTALYWYRQSLGQGLEFLIYFQGNSAPDKSGLPSDRFSAERTGGSVSTLTIQRTQQEDSAVYLCASSFKQGNGYTFGSGTRLTVV.